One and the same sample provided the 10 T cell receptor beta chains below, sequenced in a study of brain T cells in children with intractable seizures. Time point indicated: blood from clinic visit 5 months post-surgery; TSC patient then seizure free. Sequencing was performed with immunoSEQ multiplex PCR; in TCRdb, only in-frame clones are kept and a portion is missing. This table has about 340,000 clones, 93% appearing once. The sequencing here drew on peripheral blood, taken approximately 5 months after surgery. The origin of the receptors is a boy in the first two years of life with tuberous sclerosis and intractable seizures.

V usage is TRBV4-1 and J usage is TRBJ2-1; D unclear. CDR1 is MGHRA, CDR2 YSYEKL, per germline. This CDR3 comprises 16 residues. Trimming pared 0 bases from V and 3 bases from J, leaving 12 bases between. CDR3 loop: CASSQDLSQNYNEQFF. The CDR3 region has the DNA TGCGCCAGCAGCCAAGATCTGTCCCAAAACTACAATGAGCAGTTCTTC.

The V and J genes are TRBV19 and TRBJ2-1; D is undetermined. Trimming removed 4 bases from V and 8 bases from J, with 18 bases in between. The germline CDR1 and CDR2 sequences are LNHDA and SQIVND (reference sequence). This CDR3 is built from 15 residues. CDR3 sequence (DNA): TGTGCCAGTAGTACGGGTCGAGCCTCTGGGGATGAGCAGTTCTTC. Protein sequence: CASSTGRASGDEQFF. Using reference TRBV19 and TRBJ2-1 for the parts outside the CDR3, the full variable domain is DGGITQSPKYLFRKEGQNVTLSCEQNLNHDAMYWYRQDPGQGLRLIYYSQIVNDFQKGDIAEGYSVSREKKESFPLTVTSAQKNPTAFYLCASSTGRASGDEQFFGPGTRLTVL.

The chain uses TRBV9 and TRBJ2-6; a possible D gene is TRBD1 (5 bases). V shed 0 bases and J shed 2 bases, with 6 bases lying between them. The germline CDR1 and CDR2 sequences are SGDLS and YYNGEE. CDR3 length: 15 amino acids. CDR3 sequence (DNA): TGTGCCAGCAGCGTAGAAGGGGCTGGGGCCAACGTCCTGACTTTC. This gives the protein CASSVEGAGANVLTF.

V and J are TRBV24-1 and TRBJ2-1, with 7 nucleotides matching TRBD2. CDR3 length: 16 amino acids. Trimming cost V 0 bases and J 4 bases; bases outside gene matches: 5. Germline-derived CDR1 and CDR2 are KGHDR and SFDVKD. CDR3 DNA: TGTGCCACCAGTGATTTGGGAGCGGGGTATTACAATGAGCAGTTCTTC. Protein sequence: CATSDLGAGYYNEQFF.

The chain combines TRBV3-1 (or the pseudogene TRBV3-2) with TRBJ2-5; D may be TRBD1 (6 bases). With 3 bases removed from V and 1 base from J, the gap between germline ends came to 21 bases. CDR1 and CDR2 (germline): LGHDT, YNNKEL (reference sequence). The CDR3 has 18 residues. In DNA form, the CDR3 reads TGTGCCAGCAGCCAGATCGTGGACAGCAAAAATTCCCAAGAGACCCAGTACTTC. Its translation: CASSQIVDSKNSQETQYF.

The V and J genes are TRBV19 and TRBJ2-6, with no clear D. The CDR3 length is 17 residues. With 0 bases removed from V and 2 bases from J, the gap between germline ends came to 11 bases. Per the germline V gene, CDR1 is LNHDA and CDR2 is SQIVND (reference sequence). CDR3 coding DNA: TGTGCCAGTAGTATAGATTCACGGATGACTGGGGCCAACGTCCTGACTTTC. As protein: CASSIDSRMTGANVLTF.

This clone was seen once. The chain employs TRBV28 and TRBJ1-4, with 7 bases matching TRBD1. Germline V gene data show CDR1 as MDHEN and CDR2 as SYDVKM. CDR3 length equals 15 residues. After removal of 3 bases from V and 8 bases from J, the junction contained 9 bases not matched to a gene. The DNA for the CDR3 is TGTGCCAGCAGTTTTTCACAGGGGCAGTGGGAAAAACTGTTTTTT. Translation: CASSFSQGQWEKLFF.

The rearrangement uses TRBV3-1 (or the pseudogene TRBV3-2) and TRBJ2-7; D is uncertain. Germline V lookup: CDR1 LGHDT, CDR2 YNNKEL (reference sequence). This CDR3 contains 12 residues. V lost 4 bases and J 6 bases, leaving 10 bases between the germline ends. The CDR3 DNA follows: TGTGCCAGCAGCCTCCCCTTCGGCGAGCAGTACTTC. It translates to CASSLPFGEQYF.

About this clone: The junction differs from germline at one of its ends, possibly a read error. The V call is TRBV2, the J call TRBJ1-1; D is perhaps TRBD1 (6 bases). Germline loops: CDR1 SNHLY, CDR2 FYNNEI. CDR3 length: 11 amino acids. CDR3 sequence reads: CANRDTHEAIF. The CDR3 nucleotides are TGTGCCAATAGGGACACCCACGAAGCTATCTTT.

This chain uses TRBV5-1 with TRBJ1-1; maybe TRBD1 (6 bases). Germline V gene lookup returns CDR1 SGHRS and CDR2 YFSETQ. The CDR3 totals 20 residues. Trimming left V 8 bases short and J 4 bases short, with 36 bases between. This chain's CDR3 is CAREKIPRTQGRSMSTEAFF. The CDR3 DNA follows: TGCGCCAGGGAAAAAATCCCTAGGACACAGGGCCGGAGTATGAGCACTGAAGCTTTCTTT.